A selection of T cell receptor beta chains follows, all from one sample in a study of shared clonotypes between healthy human individuals. Some clones are missing from TCRdb's copy, which holds only in-frame ones; the method was immunoSEQ multiplex PCR. In the table there are hundreds of thousands of clones, roughly 70% of which are singletons. Sequenced input: memory CD4+ T cells sorted from blood. These receptor sequences come from a woman aged 30 to 39 in good health. Both conserved end residues are part of each CDR3. D genes are given only for firm matches. Some rows have no size entry. The others give once, few or many, or a class for an expanded clone.

DNA: TGTGCCAGCAGACATATATACAGGGGAATAGGCGAAAAACTGTTTTTT
CDR3: CASRHIYRGIGEKLFF
J: TRBJ1-4
D: TRBD1
size: few
length: 16
V: TRBV27

DNA: TGTGCCACCAGCAGAGAAGAGTCCTACGAGCAGTACTTC
CDR3: CATSREESYEQYF
J: TRBJ2-7
D: -
size: few
length: 13
V: TRBV15

DNA: TGTGCCAGCAGTGGGGGACAGGGTGTGCGAGAGACCCAGTACTTC
CDR3: CASSGGQGVRETQYF
J: TRBJ2-5
D: TRBD1
size: -
length: 15
V: TRBV6-6

DNA: TGTGCCAGCAGCGGCCCGGGACAGGCACAAGAGACCCAGTACTTC
CDR3: CASSGPGQAQETQYF
J: TRBJ2-5
D: TRBD1
size: -
length: 15
V: TRBV5-4

DNA: TGTGCCAGCAGCCAGAATTCTAACAGGGGGCAAAATGAGCAGTTCTTC
CDR3: CASSQNSNRGQNEQFF
J: TRBJ2-1
D: TRBD1
size: -
length: 16
V: TRBV5-4

DNA: TGCGCCAGCAGAATGGTCGGGTCCTACAATGAGCAGTTCTTC
CDR3: CASRMVGSYNEQFF
J: TRBJ2-1
D: -
size: -
length: 14
V: TRBV5-1

DNA: TGTGCCAGCAAAAGGGATAGCAATCAGCCCCAGCATTTT
CDR3: CASKRDSNQPQHF
J: TRBJ1-5
D: -
size: -
length: 13
V: TRBV2

DNA: TGTGCCAGCAACCCAGCGGGGAGCTCCTACAATGAGCAGTTCTTC
CDR3: CASNPAGSSYNEQFF
J: TRBJ2-1
D: TRBD2
size: few
length: 15
V: TRBV28

DNA: TGTGCCTGGAGCCGGGAGTTGAACACTGAAGCTTTCTTT
CDR3: CAWSRELNTEAFF
J: TRBJ1-1
D: -
size: -
length: 13
V: TRBV30

DNA: TGTGCCATCAGTGAAGGGCAGAGCACAGATACGCAGTATTTT
CDR3: CAISEGQSTDTQYF
J: TRBJ2-3
D: -
size: -
length: 14
V: TRBV10-3

DNA: TGTGCCAGCAGCCAAGATCTTCGGAGAGGAGAGACCCAGTACTTC
CDR3: CASSQDLRRGETQYF
J: TRBJ2-5
D: -
size: -
length: 15
V: TRBV4-2

DNA: TGCGCCAGCAGCCAAGTACTAGCGGGACAGGCAGATACGCAGTATTTT
CDR3: CASSQVLAGQADTQYF
J: TRBJ2-3
D: TRBD2
size: once
length: 16
V: TRBV5-1

DNA: TGTGCCAGTAGCCCATATGGGGGAGTCGTAACCTACGAGCAGTACTTC
CDR3: CASSPYGGVVTYEQYF
J: TRBJ2-7
D: -
size: -
length: 16
V: TRBV19

DNA: TGCAGCGTTGAAAGAAGGGGGACACTTAAAAACATTCAGTACTTC
CDR3: CSVERRGTLKNIQYF
J: TRBJ2-4
D: -
size: -
length: 15
V: TRBV29-1

DNA: TGTGCCACCAGGGGACAGGGAAACAACGAGCAGTACTTC
CDR3: CATRGQGNNEQYF
J: TRBJ2-7
D: TRBD1
size: -
length: 13
V: TRBV27

DNA: TGTGCCAGCAGCCAGGGCGCGGGCTACCCCTACGAGCAGTACTTC
CDR3: CASSQGAGYPYEQYF
J: TRBJ2-7
D: -
size: -
length: 15
V: TRBV5-4

DNA: TGTGCCAGCAGGCGACTAGCGGGACAAACCGGGGAGCTGTTTTTT
CDR3: CASRRLAGQTGELFF
J: TRBJ2-2
D: TRBD2
size: -
length: 15
V: TRBV6-6

DNA: TGCGCCAGCAGCTTGGTGCCCAGCCAGCCCCAGCATTTT
CDR3: CASSLVPSQPQHF
J: TRBJ1-5
D: -
size: -
length: 13
V: TRBV5-1